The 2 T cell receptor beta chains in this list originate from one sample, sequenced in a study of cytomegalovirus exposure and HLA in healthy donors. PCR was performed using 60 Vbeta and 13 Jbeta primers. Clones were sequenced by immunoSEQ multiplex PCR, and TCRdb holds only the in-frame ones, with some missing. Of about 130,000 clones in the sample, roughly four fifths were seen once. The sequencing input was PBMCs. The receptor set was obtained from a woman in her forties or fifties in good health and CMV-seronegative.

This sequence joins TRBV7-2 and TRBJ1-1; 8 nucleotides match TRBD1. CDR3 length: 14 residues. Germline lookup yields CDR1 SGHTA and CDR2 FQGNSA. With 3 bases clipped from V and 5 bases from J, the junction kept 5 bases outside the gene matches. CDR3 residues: CASSFQGARTEAFF. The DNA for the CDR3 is TGTGCCAGCAGCTTCCAGGGGGCGCGGACTGAAGCTTTCTTT.

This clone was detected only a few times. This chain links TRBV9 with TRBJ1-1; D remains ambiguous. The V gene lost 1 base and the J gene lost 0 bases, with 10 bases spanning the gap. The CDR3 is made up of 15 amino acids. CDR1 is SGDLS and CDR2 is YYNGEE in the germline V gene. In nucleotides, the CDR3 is TGTGCCAGCAGCGTACGAACAGATTTGAACACTGAAGCTTTCTTT. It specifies CASSVRTDLNTEAFF.